These 2 T cell receptor beta chains share one sample of origin, sequenced in a study of blood T cell repertoires in COVID-19. Assay: immunoSEQ multiplex PCR; the TCRdb copy retains only in-frame clones and omits some. Here the sample spans about 180,000 clones, 65% to 90% being singletons. The sample taken for sequencing was peripheral blood. Receptors originate from a human donor in a cohort sampled during active COVID-19.

The V call is TRBV5-4, the J call TRBJ2-7; maybe TRBD2 (6 bases). With 0 bases removed from V and 6 bases from J, the gap between germline ends came to 10 bases. Germline lookup yields CDR1 SGHNT and CDR2 YYREEE (reference sequence). The CDR3 is 13 amino acids. CDR3 sequence reads: CASSLAGVAEQYF. The CDR3 nucleotides are TGTGCCAGCAGCTTGGCGGGGGTCGCCGAGCAGTACTTC.

This rearrangement joins TRBV19 to TRBJ2-7, with 11 bases lining up with TRBD1. CDR3 length equals 14 residues. Germline assignment: CDR1 LNHDA and CDR2 SQIVND (reference sequence). Unmatched junction bases numbered 13, after V lost 6 bases and J lost 12 bases. The CDR3 protein is CASSTPDRGRERYF. The CDR3 DNA reads as TGTGCCAGTAGCACGCCGGACAGGGGGCGAGAAAGGTACTTC. Looking up the rest from reference TRBV19 and TRBJ2-7 gives the full variable domain: DGGITQSPKYLFRKEGQNVTLSCEQNLNHDAMYWYRQDPGQGLRLIYYSQIVNDFQKGDIAEGYSVSREKKESFPLTVTSAQKNPTAFYLCASSTPDRGRERYFGPGTRLTVT.